Each of the 26 T cell receptor beta chains below was sequenced from the same sample in a study of blood T cell repertoires in COVID-19. Profiling relied on immunoSEQ multiplex PCR, and the TCRdb table lists in-frame clones only, not all of them. This repertoire shows 130,000 or so clones, roughly 77% found once; its top ten account for roughly 5.2%. The material sequenced was peripheral blood. The receptors come from a woman in her 70s with COVID-19, enrolled during active disease.

V is TRBV5-1 and J is TRBJ2-7, with TRBD1 identical over 7 bases. The CDR3 consists of 15 residues. The germline V gene has CDR1 SGHRS and CDR2 YFSETQ. The junction had 9 bases not matched to a gene; V was cut back by 4 bases and J by 2 bases. The chain's CDR3 is CASSQNLGQAYEQYF. CDR3 sequence (DNA): TGCGCCAGCAGCCAGAACCTTGGACAGGCCTACGAGCAGTACTTC.

In this sample, this clone turned up a few times. The rearrangement joins TRBV29-1 to TRBJ1-3; possible D gene TRBD1, 6 bases. The CDR3 covers 15 residues. Trimming removed 7 bases at V and 0 bases at J, with 16 bases between. Germline CDR1 and CDR2: SQVTM and ANQGSEA. The CDR3 loop is CSARGGQNSGNTIYF. The CDR3 nucleotides are TGCAGCGCCCGCGGGGGCCAGAACTCTGGAAACACCATATATTTT.

The V and J genes are TRBV30 and TRBJ1-6; possible D gene TRBD1, 5 bases. Germline V gene lookup returns CDR1 GTSNPN and CDR2 SVGIG (reference sequence). Trimming cost V 4 bases and J 7 bases, with 8 bases left between them. The CDR3 is made up of 12 amino acids. The chain's CDR3 is CAWTAGNSPLHF. In DNA, the CDR3 is TGTGCCTGGACAGCAGGGAATTCACCCCTCCACTTT.

The rearrangement joins TRBV11-2 to TRBJ2-7; 9 nucleotides line up with TRBD1. Trimming cost V 2 bases and J 5 bases; bases outside gene matches: 10. CDR3 size: 16 residues. CDR1 is SGHAT, CDR2 FQNNGV, per germline. The CDR3 bases are TGTGCCAGCAGCTTAAGAGGGGCGACAGGGGGTGACGAGCAGTACTTC. This codes for CASSLRGATGGDEQYF.

The chain employs TRBV29-1 and TRBJ2-3, with a tentative D call TRBD1 (6 bases). Germline V gene sequence: CDR1 SQVTM, CDR2 ANQGSEA. The ends were cut back, 8 bases at V and 6 bases at J, with 9 bases in the middle. This CDR3 is 10 amino acids long. The DNA for the CDR3 is TGCAGCATAACAGGGGATACGCAGTATTTT. Its translation: CSITGDTQYF.

This chain uses TRBV7-9 with TRBJ2-7; the D gene is possibly TRBD2 (5 bases). CDR3 length equals 14 residues. Germline V gives CDR1 SEHNR, CDR2 FQNEAQ (reference sequence). V was cut by 5 bases and J by 1 base, with 12 bases left in between. The CDR3 coding sequence is TGTGCCAGCAGCCTCGGACTGGAGTCCTACGAGCAGTACTTC. This translates into CASSLGLESYEQYF. The variable domain in full, completed from reference TRBV7-9 and TRBJ2-7, reads DTGVSQNPRHKITKRGQNVTFRCDPISEHNRLYWYRQTLGQGPEFLTYFQNEAQLEKSRLLSDRFSAERPKGSFSTLEIQRTEQGDSAMYLCASSLGLESYEQYFGPGTRLTVT.

A few counts support this clone. The chain has TRBV18 and TRBJ1-1, with TRBD1 as a possible D gene (5 bases). The CDR3 loop spans 12 amino acids. Trimming shortened V by 1 base and J by 7 bases, and 7 bases separated the two germline ends. Germline CDR1 KGHSH, CDR2 LQKENI. The DNA for the CDR3 is TGTGCCAGCTCACCACAGCAGGGTGAAGCTTTCTTT. Protein sequence: CASSPQQGEAFF.

As DNA, the CDR3 is TGTGCCAGCAGCCAAGCAGGGGTGGACACTGAAGCTTTCTTT. It is translated as CASSQAGVDTEAFF. This chain connects TRBV14 to TRBJ1-1, with D perhaps TRBD1 (6 bases). The CDR3 length is 14 residues. Germline CDR1 SGHDN, CDR2 FVKESK. V gave up 1 base and J gave up 3 bases, with 9 bases separating them.

The chain employs TRBV3-1 (or the pseudogene TRBV3-2) and TRBJ1-2; D call uncertain. Germline CDR1 reads LGHDT; CDR2 reads YNNKEL (reference sequence). Trimming left V 0 bases short and J 8 bases short, with 13 bases between. This CDR3 comprises 14 residues. The CDR3 coding sequence is TGTGCCAGCAGCCAAGATTTGAGGTCATTGGGCTACACCTTC. This encodes CASSQDLRSLGYTF.

With respect to this clone: The sample holds other DNA sequences that translate to the same CDR3. This chain uses TRBV9 with TRBJ1-2; 10 bases agree with TRBD1. The trim removed 4 bases at V and 8 bases at J, leaving 8 bases unmatched. The length of the CDR3 is 14 residues. Germline V gives CDR1 SGDLS, CDR2 YYNGEE. The CDR3 nucleotides are TGTGCCAGCAGCCCGGACAGGGGGGAGAGAGGCTACACCTTC. This translates into CASSPDRGERGYTF.

CDR3 nucleotide sequence: TGTGCCAGCAGCGTAGAAGGGGGCGTTTTTACCGGGGAGCTGTTTTTT. This encodes CASSVEGGVFTGELFF. This rearrangement joins TRBV9 to TRBJ2-2, with 7 bases lining up with TRBD1. J was trimmed by 5 bases and V by 0 bases; bases with no gene match: 7. The V gene's germline CDR1 is SGDLS and CDR2 YYNGEE. This CDR3 region has 16 residues.

The sample holds one count of this clone. The rearrangement uses TRBV14 and TRBJ1-2, with TRBD1 matching over 8 bases. The junction had 10 bases not matched to a gene; V was cut back by 6 bases and J by 7 bases. The CDR3 length is 14 residues. The V gene's germline CDR1 is SGHDN and CDR2 FVKESK. CDR3 in amino acids: CASSPRTGLSGYTF. The CDR3 nucleotides read TGTGCCAGCAGTCCAAGGACAGGGCTGAGTGGCTACACCTTC.

In its sample, this clone was seen once. This chain links TRBV29-1 with TRBJ2-3; 12 nucleotides match TRBD1. CDR1 is SQVTM and CDR2 is ANQGSEA in the germline V gene. This CDR3 has 15 residues. Trimming removed 6 bases from V and 2 bases from J; junction bases left unmatched: 6. In nucleotides, the CDR3 is TGCAGCGTAGCATGGGGACAGGGGGCCACAGATACGCAGTATTTT. Protein product: CSVAWGQGATDTQYF.

The chain couples TRBV6-2 or TRBV6-3 to TRBJ1-2; the match to TRBD1 covers 8 bases. The CDR3 is made up of 11 amino acids. Germline trimming cut 5 bases from V and 7 bases from J; bases unmatched to any gene: 0. In germline, CDR1 is MNHEY, CDR2 SVGEGT. The chain's CDR3 is CASSQGAGYTF. The CDR3, as DNA: TGTGCCAGCAGTCAGGGGGCTGGCTACACCTTC.

The chain combines TRBV7-8 with TRBJ2-5, with TRBD2 as a possible D gene (6 bases). The germline V and J ends were trimmed by 1 base and 5 bases, with 20 bases remaining between them. The CDR3 consists of 17 residues. Looked up from germline, CDR1 is SGHVS and CDR2 is FQNEAQ. CDR3 DNA sequence: TGTGCCAGCAGCTTAGTTCGACTAGGGGCTTGGCACGAGACCCAGTACTTC. It translates to CASSLVRLGAWHETQYF.

Only a few counts were recorded for this clone. The chain carries TRBV6-6 and TRBJ1-6; 9 nucleotides align to TRBD1. Germline-derived CDR1 and CDR2 are MNHNY and SVGAGI (reference sequence). CDR3 length: 14 residues. The ends lost 6 bases at V and 10 bases at J; junction bases unmatched: 7. CDR3 DNA sequence: TGTGCCAGCAGCAAGGACAGGGGAGACTCACCCCTCCACTTT. Translated: CASSKDRGDSPLHF.

The J gene is TRBJ2-3, the V gene TRBV18; D is unresolved. This CDR3 contains 13 residues. Germline V CDR1 and CDR2: KGHSH, LQKENI. The ends were cut back, 3 bases at V and 5 bases at J, with 9 bases in the middle. The DNA for the CDR3 is TGTGCCAGCTCACCGACTGGCGGAGATACGCAGTATTTT. This gives the protein CASSPTGGDTQYF.

The V and J genes are TRBV4-3 and TRBJ2-3; perhaps TRBD1 as D (6 bases). Per germline, CDR1 LGHNA and CDR2 YSLEER. Trimming stripped 4 bases from V and 4 bases from J, with 15 bases between. The length of the CDR3 is 15 residues. CDR3 loop: CASSPQGPGADTQYF. CDR3 bases: TGCGCCAGCAGCCCGCAGGGGCCCGGGGCAGATACGCAGTATTTT.

This chain joins TRBV5-6 and TRBJ2-7, with a tentative D call TRBD2 (5 bases). Trimming removed 2 bases from V and 6 bases from J, with 15 bases in between. Germline CDR1 and CDR2: SGHDT and YYEEEE. The CDR3 consists of 14 residues. CDR3 sequence: CASSFGPDGVEQYF. CDR3 nucleotide sequence: TGTGCCAGCAGCTTCGGGCCCGACGGGGTCGAGCAGTACTTC.

This clone was seen a handful of times. The genes are TRBV5-4 and TRBJ2-1; the D gene is possibly TRBD2 (6 bases). The V end lost 0 bases, the J end lost 7 bases, and 11 bases lay between the germline ends. The CDR3 consists of 14 residues. CDR1 is SGHNT, CDR2 YYREEE, per germline (reference sequence). CDR3: CASSLEGLGNEQFF. The CDR3 DNA reads TGTGCCAGCAGCTTGGAGGGACTGGGGAATGAGCAGTTCTTC.

This rearrangement joins TRBV2 to TRBJ2-5; D is perhaps TRBD1 (5 bases). Germline CDR1 SNHLY, CDR2 FYNNEI. Trimming cost V 6 bases and J 2 bases, with 7 bases left between them. There are 12 residues in the CDR3. The CDR3 DNA is TGTGCCAGCAGGGACATGCAAGAGACCCAGTACTTC. Protein: CASRDMQETQYF.

The chain is built from TRBV30 and TRBJ2-5; perhaps TRBD1 as D (5 bases). Trimming took 0 bases from V and 7 from J, leaving 12 bases between them. The V gene's germline CDR1 is GTSNPN and CDR2 SVGIG (reference sequence). CDR3 size: 13 residues. CDR3 coding DNA: TGTGCCTGGAGTGTAGATCAGGGCGGGACCCAGTACTTC. Translated: CAWSVDQGGTQYF. The entire variable domain, with the rest obtained from reference TRBV30 and TRBJ2-5, is as follows: SQTIHQWPATLVQPVGSPLSLECTVEGTSNPNLYWYRQAAGRGLQLLFYSVGIGQISSEVPQNLSASRPQDRQFILSSKKLLLSDSGFYLCAWSVDQGGTQYFGPGTRLLVL.

The chain employs TRBV6-1 and TRBJ1-2; D is perhaps TRBD1 (5 bases). With 3 bases removed from V and 7 bases from J, the gap between germline ends came to 15 bases. This CDR3 has 14 residues. Germline V gives CDR1 MNHNS, CDR2 SASEGT. This CDR3 is CASSELAGESGYTF. The DNA for the CDR3 is TGTGCCAGCAGTGAGTTGGCGGGGGAGAGTGGCTACACCTTC.

The DNA of the CDR3 is TGTGCCAGCAGCAAAGGACGGTGGGAGCTCGGGCGGATCTCTGGAAACACCATATATTTT. It translates to CASSKGRWELGRISGNTIYF. The chain has TRBV27 and TRBJ1-3; D gene unclear. The ends were cut back, 6 bases at V and 0 bases at J, with 27 bases in the middle. There are 20 residues in the CDR3. Germline V gene sequence: CDR1 MNHEY, CDR2 SMNVEV (reference sequence).

The rearrangement uses TRBV30 and TRBJ1-2; D gene unclear. Per the germline V gene, CDR1 is GTSNPN and CDR2 is SVGIG (reference sequence). Trimming cost V 0 bases and J 5 bases, with 4 bases left between them. The CDR3 totals 11 residues. CDR3 in amino acids: CAWSVGYGYTF. In DNA, the CDR3 is TGTGCCTGGAGTGTCGGGTATGGCTACACCTTC.

The chain joins TRBV5-1 to TRBJ2-2; D remains ambiguous. There are 12 residues in the CDR3. Trimming removed 4 bases at V and 6 bases at J, with 7 bases between. Per germline, CDR1 SGHRS and CDR2 YFSETQ. Written as DNA, the CDR3 is TGCGCCAGCAGCACCCAGGCCGGGGAGCTGTTTTTT. Translating it yields CASSTQAGELFF.